What follows are 17 T cell receptor beta chains derived from one specimen sequenced in a study of cytomegalovirus exposure and HLA in healthy donors. The PCR used 60 Vbeta and 13 Jbeta primers. Some clones are missing from TCRdb's copy, which holds only in-frame ones; the method was immunoSEQ multiplex PCR. The table lists about 100,000 clones, roughly 75% of them singletons. The sequenced sample was PBMCs. These receptors all stem from a woman in her late teens or twenties in good health and CMV-seropositive.

The V gene is TRBV28, the J gene TRBJ2-1; D ambiguous. The CDR3 is 12 residues long. V lost 6 bases and J 13 bases, leaving 16 bases between the germline ends. The V gene's germline CDR1 is MDHEN and CDR2 SYDVKM. The CDR3 coding sequence is TGTGCCAGCAGCTTCCCGACTGGAGTACAGTTCTTC. Residues: CASSFPTGVQFF. Full variable domain (outside the CDR3, taken from reference TRBV28 and TRBJ2-1): DVKVTQSSRYLVKRTGEKVFLECVQDMDHENMFWYRQDPGLGLRLIYFSYDVKMKEKGDIPEGYSVSREKKERFSLILESASTNQTSMYLCASSFPTGVQFFGPGTRLTVL.

This sequence joins TRBV7-2 and TRBJ2-1; 10 nucleotides line up with TRBD2. Germline V gives CDR1 SGHTA, CDR2 FQGNSA. The CDR3 is 15 residues long. J was trimmed by 6 bases and V by 5 bases; bases with no gene match: 7. CDR3 nucleotide sequence: TGTGCCAGCAGCCCTAGCGGGAGTTACGCCAATGAGCAGTTCTTC. Translated, it gives CASSPSGSYANEQFF.

The rearrangement links TRBV4-3 to TRBJ2-3; TRBD2 agrees at 7 bases. Germline V lookup: CDR1 LGHNA, CDR2 YSLEER. This CDR3 region has 17 residues. V gave up 0 bases and J gave up 7 bases; unmatched junction bases: 13. The CDR3 DNA reads as TGCGCCAGCAGCCAAGATTTCACGGGGGGAGGGAAAAATACGCAGTATTTT. Translation gives CASSQDFTGGGKNTQYF.

This clone was seen a few times. The V call is TRBV28, the J call TRBJ1-4; 9 nucleotides agree with TRBD1. Trimming at V came to 9 bases and at J to 5 bases, leaving 4 bases not matched to a gene. CDR1 is MDHEN and CDR2 is SYDVKM in the germline V gene. The CDR3 contains 13 residues. The CDR3 DNA sequence: TGTGCCAGTGGGACAGGGAAAAATGAAAAACTGTTTTTT. It specifies CASGTGKNEKLFF.

The V gene is TRBV18, the J gene TRBJ2-1; 12 bases align to TRBD1. The germline CDR1 and CDR2 sequences are KGHSH and LQKENI. V shed 3 bases, J shed 3 bases, and the junction held 15 bases outside the gene matches. This CDR3 has 20 residues. The CDR3: CASSPLRGQGAHLDYNEQFF. CDR3 coding DNA: TGTGCCAGCTCACCCCTCCGGGGACAGGGGGCCCACCTCGACTACAATGAGCAGTTCTTC.

The chain employs TRBV7-3 and TRBJ2-1; 7 bases line up with TRBD2. CDR1 is SGHTA and CDR2 is FQGTGA in the germline V gene. The CDR3 spans 14 residues. The V and J ends lost 10 bases and 4 bases, in that order; junction bases with no gene match: 10. CDR3 nucleotides: TGTGCCACCCCTGGGGCGGGGGAATACAATGAGCAGTTCTTC. Encoded protein: CATPGAGEYNEQFF. Full variable domain (missing parts from reference TRBV7-3 and TRBJ2-1): GAGVSQTPSNKVTEKGKYVELRCDPISGHTALYWYRQSLGQGPEFLIYFQGTGAADDSGLPNDRFFAVRPEGSVSTLKIQRTERGDSAVYLCATPGAGEYNEQFFGPGTRLTVL.

This chain joins TRBV6-5 and TRBJ1-6; no definite D call. Germline-derived CDR1 and CDR2 are MNHEY and SVGAGI. Trimming stripped 2 bases from V and 7 bases from J, with 3 bases between. CDR3 length: 12 residues. CDR3 region: CASSYANSPLHF. DNA for the CDR3: TGTGCCAGCAGTTACGCGAATTCACCCCTCCACTTT.

V gene TRBV6-6 combines with J gene TRBJ1-1, with a weak D call TRBD1 (6 bases). Germline V gene lookup returns CDR1 MNHNY and CDR2 SVGAGI (reference sequence). This CDR3 is 13 amino acids long. Trimming cost V 6 bases and J 4 bases, with 12 bases left between them. DNA of the CDR3: TGTGCCAGCAGAAAGGGGGGGGTCACTGAAGCTTTCTTT. Residues: CASRKGGVTEAFF.

V and J are TRBV19 and TRBJ2-7; 8 bases align to TRBD1. The ends lost 5 bases at V and 1 base at J; junction bases unmatched: 13. CDR1 LNHDA and CDR2 SQIVND come from the germline V gene (reference sequence). The CDR3 extends over 17 amino acids. The CDR3 nucleotides are TGTGCCAGTAGTGAGCGACAGGGGTCGCCTTATTCCTACGAGCAGTACTTC. Its protein is CASSERQGSPYSYEQYF.

This clone was detected only a few times. The V and J genes are TRBV4-1 and TRBJ2-7, with 11 bases matching TRBD2. The V segment lost 0 bases and the J segment 2 bases; nucleotides outside the gene matches: 3. The CDR3 has 16 residues. Germline V gene data show CDR1 as MGHRA and CDR2 as YSYEKL. The CDR3 spells CASSQDLGLAAYEQYF. CDR3 in DNA: TGCGCCAGCAGCCAAGATTTGGGACTAGCGGCCTACGAGCAGTACTTC.

The chain has TRBV2 and TRBJ2-7, with 13 bases aligning to TRBD2. The CDR3 has 14 amino acids. The V and J ends lost 9 bases and 5 bases, in that order; junction bases with no gene match: 7. Germline CDR1 and CDR2: SNHLY and FYNNEI. CDR3 in amino acids: CARGGLAGVDEQYF. The CDR3 nucleotides read TGTGCCAGGGGTGGACTAGCGGGAGTCGACGAGCAGTACTTC. Drawing the rest from reference TRBV2 and TRBJ2-7, the complete variable domain is EPEVTQTPSHQVTQMGQEVILRCVPISNHLYFYWYRQILGQKVEFLVSFYNNEISEKSEIFDDQFSVERPDGSNFTLKIRSTKLEDSAMYFCARGGLAGVDEQYFGPGTRLTVT.

The chain uses TRBV7-6 and TRBJ2-7; 8 bases match TRBD1. Germline CDR1 reads SGHVS; CDR2 reads FNYEAQ. The CDR3 consists of 15 residues. J gave up 4 bases and V 4 bases, and 9 bases lay outside the gene matches. The CDR3 DNA reads as TGTGCCAGCAGCTCCGGGACAGGCTCTCCTTACGAGCAGTACTTC. Translating gives CASSSGTGSPYEQYF.

This sequence joins TRBV27 and TRBJ2-2, with D perhaps TRBD2 (5 bases). This CDR3 has 17 amino acids. The V gene lost 5 bases and the J gene lost 6 bases, with 22 bases spanning the gap. Germline V lookup: CDR1 MNHEY, CDR2 SMNVEV (reference sequence). CDR3 DNA sequence: TGTGCCAGCAGTGGGCGACTAAGCCAAAAAAGGGCCGGGGAGCTGTTTTTT. This translates into CASSGRLSQKRAGELFF.

This chain links TRBV7-2 with TRBJ2-3; possible D gene TRBD2, 5 bases. V was trimmed by 0 bases and J by 1 base, leaving 11 bases between them. Germline values: CDR1 SGHTA, CDR2 FQGNSA. The CDR3 length is 16 residues. CDR3 nucleotide sequence: TGTGCCAGCAGCTTAGCGAAGCGGACCCGCACAGATACGCAGTATTTT. Protein: CASSLAKRTRTDTQYF.

V gene TRBV11-2 combines with J gene TRBJ1-1; 7 positions agree with TRBD1. The ends lost 1 base at V and 5 bases at J; junction bases unmatched: 4. Germline V gene sequence: CDR1 SGHAT, CDR2 FQNNGV. The CDR3 covers 14 residues. The CDR3 reads CASSLAGRGTEAFF. The CDR3 nucleotides are TGTGCCAGCAGCTTAGCGGGCAGGGGGACTGAAGCTTTCTTT.

This chain uses TRBV12-2 with TRBJ1-1; no DNA check was done on the table's D call, TRBD1. TRBV12-2 is described as a pseudogene. The CDR3 spans 13 residues. Here the CDR3 reads CASRTAGSAEAFF. In nucleotides, the CDR3 is TGTGCAAGTCGCACAGCAGGGTCGGCTGAAGCTTTCTTT.

This chain joins TRBV30 and TRBJ2-1, with 13 bases aligning to TRBD2. J lost 6 bases, V lost 6 bases, and 11 bases had no gene match. The CDR3 is 16 amino acids. Germline CDR1 and CDR2: GTSNPN and SVGIG (reference sequence). The CDR3: CACRGTSGNFGNEQFF. In nucleotides, the CDR3 is TGTGCCTGCCGGGGGACTAGCGGGAACTTTGGCAATGAGCAGTTCTTC.